The 15 T cell receptor beta chains in this list originate from one sample, sequenced in a study of CD8 T cells in Susac syndrome. RNA in amounts of about 0.5 to 1 ug was reverse transcribed with random hexamers. Using its own MiXCR run on the immunoSEQ multiplex PCR reads, TCRdb lists one record per CDR3 protein. The sample yields approximately 150,000 distinct CDR3 sequences, approximately 93% seen once. The sample consisted of CD4+ T cells from PBMCs. The origin of the receptors is a human donor with multiple sclerosis.

The CDR3 coding sequence is TGCGCCAGCAGCCAAGGACTTCGAACCGTAATCTACGAGCAGTACTTC. It is translated as CASSQGLRTVIYEQYF. The gene calls are TRBV4-1 and TRBJ2-7, with no clear D. The CDR3 consists of 16 residues. Germline-derived CDR1 and CDR2 are MGHRA and YSYEKL. V lost 1 base to trimming and J lost 3 bases, with 16 bases between them.

This sequence joins TRBV18 and TRBJ2-5; no definite D call. This CDR3 region has 13 residues. Germline assignment: CDR1 KGHSH and CDR2 LQKENI. The V end was cut by 1 base, the J end by 3 bases, with 6 bases between. The CDR3, as DNA: TGTGCCAGCTCACCACTTGAAGAAGAGACCCAGTACTTC. Translating it yields CASSPLEEETQYF.

This chain connects TRBV4-3 to TRBJ2-5; 9 bases are a match to TRBD2. Trimming removed 4 bases from V and 1 base from J; junction bases left unmatched: 4. Germline CDR1 reads LGHNA; CDR2 reads YSLEER. The CDR3 is 15 amino acids. The chain's CDR3 is CASSRTSALQETQYF. In DNA, the CDR3 is TGCGCCAGCAGCCGGACTAGCGCCCTCCAAGAGACCCAGTACTTC.

This clonotype was found once. V is TRBV12-3 or TRBV12-4 and J is TRBJ2-1, with D perhaps TRBD2 (6 bases). The CDR3 totals 13 residues. Trimming pared 5 bases from V and 6 bases from J, leaving 11 bases between. In nucleotides, the CDR3 is TGTGCCAGCAGTCAACTAGCTCGCAATGAGCAGTTCTTC. As protein: CASSQLARNEQFF.

This chain connects TRBV6-5 to TRBJ1-2, with 9 positions matching TRBD1. The V and J ends lost 2 bases and 8 bases, in that order; junction bases with no gene match: 12. This CDR3 is 16 amino acids long. Germline V gene data show CDR1 as MNHEY and CDR2 as SVGAGI. CDR3 loop: CASSYRPGTGTEGYTF. The CDR3 DNA is TGTGCCAGCAGTTACCGTCCCGGGACAGGGACGGAAGGCTACACCTTC.

This sequence joins TRBV9 and TRBJ1-1; no reliable D call. V shed 3 bases and J shed 2 bases, with 11 bases lying between them. CDR3 length: 14 amino acids. From germline, CDR1 is SGDLS and CDR2 YYNGEE. The DNA of the CDR3 is TGTGCCAGCAGCGCAAACGTAGGAAACACTGAAGCTTTCTTT. It is translated as CASSANVGNTEAFF.

In this sample, this clonotype turned up once. CDR3 amino acids: CASSRQGANTGELFF. CDR3 DNA: TGTGCCAGCAGCCGACAGGGCGCTAACACCGGGGAGCTGTTTTTT. The chain employs TRBV7-8 and TRBJ2-2, with 7 bases fitting TRBD1. The CDR3 contains 15 residues. Per germline, CDR1 SGHVS and CDR2 FQNEAQ. Germline trimming cut 5 bases from V and 2 bases from J; bases unmatched to any gene: 5.

This chain connects TRBV20-1 to TRBJ1-5, with D uncertain. Germline V gene sequence: CDR1 DFQATT, CDR2 SNEGSKA (reference sequence). V lost 7 bases to trimming and J lost 3 bases, with 13 bases between them. The length of the CDR3 is 13 residues. The CDR3 region is CSVQNTLNQPQHF. The CDR3 DNA reads TGCAGTGTACAGAACACCCTCAATCAGCCCCAGCATTTT.

V is TRBV2 and J is TRBJ2-3, with 12 bases fitting TRBD2. The V gene's germline CDR1 is SNHLY and CDR2 FYNNEI. Trimming removed 7 bases from V and 3 bases from J; junction bases left unmatched: 2. The CDR3 consists of 14 residues. CDR3 DNA: TGTGCCAGCACTGGACTAGCGGGGACAGATACGCAGTATTTT. This sequence encodes CASTGLAGTDTQYF.

The chain combines TRBV25-1 with TRBJ2-1; D is undetermined. Trimming removed 1 base at V and 0 bases at J, with 10 bases between. Germline V gives CDR1 MGHDK, CDR2 SYGVNS. The CDR3 covers 16 residues. CDR3 sequence: CASSESIRSSYNEQFF. The CDR3 DNA reads TGTGCCAGCAGTGAATCAATCCGGTCCTCCTACAATGAGCAGTTCTTC. The whole variable domain, remainder taken from reference TRBV25-1 and TRBJ2-1, is EADIYQTPRYLVIGTGKKITLECSQTMGHDKMYWYQQDPGMELHLIHYSYGVNSTEKGDLSSESTVSRIRTEHFPLTLESARPSHTSQYLCASSESIRSSYNEQFFGPGTRLTVL.

The chain couples TRBV6-1 to TRBJ2-5, with TRBD2 matching 7 bases. V gave up 5 bases and J gave up 4 bases; unmatched junction bases: 7. The CDR3 spans 14 residues. Germline V gene data show CDR1 as MNHNS and CDR2 as SASEGT. The CDR3 loop reads CASSRSGVRETQYF. The CDR3 region has the DNA TGTGCCAGCAGTCGCAGCGGGGTCCGAGAGACCCAGTACTTC.

V usage is TRBV7-2 and J usage is TRBJ2-3; the D gene is possibly TRBD1 (5 bases). Trimming removed 4 bases at V and 3 bases at J, with 14 bases between. CDR1 SGHTA and CDR2 FQGNSA come from the germline V gene. The CDR3 consists of 15 residues. The CDR3 reads CASSSLGLGTDTQYF. Written as DNA, the CDR3 is TGTGCCAGCAGCTCGTTGGGGCTTGGAACAGATACGCAGTATTTT.

The gene calls are TRBV6-2 or TRBV6-3 and TRBJ1-1; D unclear. This CDR3 has 14 amino acids. The V and J ends lost 5 bases and 0 bases respectively, with 10 bases between them. The germline V gene has CDR1 MNHEY and CDR2 SVGEGT. CDR3 residues: CASSDGNMNTEAFF. CDR3 coding DNA: TGTGCCAGCAGTGACGGTAACATGAACACTGAAGCTTTCTTT.

The gene calls are TRBV15 and TRBJ1-4, with D unresolved. The CDR3 covers 14 residues. V lost 8 bases and J lost 0, with 10 bases in between. Germline values: CDR1 LNHNV, CDR2 YYDKDF (reference sequence). The CDR3 coding sequence is TGTGCCACCCCTACCAGTGCAACTAATGAAAAACTGTTTTTT. Translating it yields CATPTSATNEKLFF.

The chain recombines TRBV6-6 with TRBJ1-1, with D perhaps TRBD1 (5 bases). The CDR3 totals 13 residues. Germline V gene sequence: CDR1 MNHNY, CDR2 SVGAGI (reference sequence). The V end was cut by 4 bases, the J end by 3 bases, with 9 bases between. CDR3 sequence: CASSSPGDTEAFF. In DNA form, the CDR3 reads TGTGCCAGCAGTTCCCCGGGGGACACTGAAGCTTTCTTT.